This T cell receptor beta chain is drawn from a study of T-cell reconstitution after alpha-beta-depleted transplantation in children. Molecular barcoding with unique molecular identifiers was used for the TCRbeta library. TCRdb fed the PCR reads into MiXCR, producing one record per CDR3 protein. The sample has a few hundred thousand distinct CDR3 sequences, approximately 10% seen once. Germline V lookup: CDR1 SGHTA, CDR2 FQGNSA. The length of the CDR3 is 15 residues. The ends were cut back, 5 bases at V and 0 bases at J, with 8 bases in the middle. Sequencing was performed on PBMCs from the stem cell graft donor, taken from the stem cell graft. This sequence was found in a human donor who donated a stem cell graft to a child with acute lymphoblastic leukemia. The V and J genes are TRBV7-2 and TRBJ2-6; D is unclear. The CDR3, as DNA: TGTGCCAGCAGCCGAAAACCCTCTGGGGCCAACGTCCTGACTTTC. Its translation is CASSRKPSGANVLTF. The complete variable domain, with remaining parts taken from reference TRBV7-2 and TRBJ2-6, reads GAGVSQSPSNKVTEKGKDVELRCDPISGHTALYWYRQSLGQGLEFLIYFQGNSAPDKSGLPSDRFSAERTGGSVSTLTIQRTQQEDSAVYLCASSRKPSGANVLTFGAGSRLTVL.